The 31 T cell receptor beta chains below come from one sample, sequenced in a study of blood T cell repertoires in COVID-19. TCRdb's copy holds only in-frame clones and misses some; the assay was immunoSEQ multiplex PCR. The sample yields fewer than 250,000 clones, about four fifths seen once. Sequenced sample: peripheral blood. The receptors come from a woman aged 45-60 years with acute or convalescent COVID-19.

This CDR3 reads CASSGDTADTQYF. DNA of the CDR3: TGTGCCAGCAGTGGGGACACCGCGGATACGCAGTATTTT. The chain has TRBV2 and TRBJ2-3; D perhaps matches TRBD1 (6 bases). The CDR3 spans 13 residues. Trimming took 4 bases from V and 6 from J, leaving 11 bases between them. The germline CDR1 and CDR2 sequences are SNHLY and FYNNEI.

The genes are TRBV9 and TRBJ2-3; D is perhaps TRBD2 (5 bases). The V gene's germline CDR1 is SGDLS and CDR2 YYNGEE. The V gene lost 4 bases and the J gene lost 7 bases, with 19 bases spanning the gap. The CDR3 loop spans 15 amino acids. For the CDR3, the DNA is TGTGCCAGCAGCCCCTGGAGCGCAGCGGAGAATACGCAGTATTTT. It translates to CASSPWSAAENTQYF.

The chain combines TRBV30 with TRBJ2-4; 9 positions agree with TRBD1. The CDR3 consists of 16 residues. From germline, CDR1 is GTSNPN and CDR2 SVGIG (reference sequence). With 3 bases clipped from V and 1 base from J, the junction kept 7 bases outside the gene matches. CDR3 amino acids: CAWSPDRGFAKNIQYF. DNA of the CDR3: TGTGCCTGGAGCCCGGACAGGGGTTTCGCCAAAAACATTCAGTACTTC.

In this sample, this clone turned up a few times. The V and J genes are TRBV6-6 and TRBJ2-7; the match to TRBD1 covers 9 bases. Germline V CDR1 and CDR2: MNHNY, SVGAGI (reference sequence). This CDR3 has 16 amino acids. V shed 4 bases and J 6 bases; nucleotides not matched to a gene: 13. CDR3 DNA sequence: TGTGCCAGCAGTTCGTCCAGGGGACAGGGTTGGCTCGAGCAGTACTTC. Amino acid sequence: CASSSSRGQGWLEQYF.

This chain connects TRBV27 to TRBJ1-5; D gene ambiguous. V was clipped by 2 bases and J by 0 bases, with 8 bases between them. The V gene's germline CDR1 is MNHEY and CDR2 SMNVEV (reference sequence). This CDR3 has 15 residues. The CDR3 DNA reads as TGTGCCAGCAGTTTAGGCCCCCCTAGCAATCAGCCCCAGCATTTT. As protein: CASSLGPPSNQPQHF.

The chain couples TRBV30 to TRBJ1-2, with TRBD1 as a possible D gene (5 bases). The V end was cut by 2 bases, the J end by 8 bases, with 21 bases between. From germline, CDR1 is GTSNPN and CDR2 SVGIG (reference sequence). This CDR3 is 15 amino acids long. The CDR3 here is CAWSTREGSPRGYTF. CDR3 bases: TGTGCCTGGAGTACCCGGGAGGGGTCCCCTCGGGGCTACACCTTC.

This chain joins TRBV19 and TRBJ1-5; TRBD1 matches 11 bases. With V trimmed by 4 bases and J by 1 base, 6 bases remained unmatched. CDR1 LNHDA and CDR2 SQIVND come from the germline V gene (reference sequence). The CDR3 length is 17 residues. The CDR3 DNA reads as TGTGCCAGTAGTACGGACAGGGGGCTGCTAAGCAATCAGCCCCAGCATTTT. Residues: CASSTDRGLLSNQPQHF.

The chain is built from TRBV19 and TRBJ2-5, with D maybe TRBD1 (5 bases). The CDR3 totals 12 residues. CDR1 is LNHDA and CDR2 is SQIVND in the germline V gene (reference sequence). V dropped 9 bases and J dropped 4 bases, with 12 bases sitting between them. This chain's CDR3 is CASSPRGETQYF. The CDR3 DNA follows: TGTGCCAGCAGCCCAAGGGGAGAGACCCAGTACTTC.

In this sample, this clone turned up a few times. Additional DNA sequences in this sample encode the identical CDR3. The genes are TRBV28 and TRBJ2-7; D possibly corresponds to TRBD1 (6 bases). The germline V gene encodes CDR1 MDHEN and CDR2 SYDVKM. The CDR3 is 12 residues long. V gave up 8 bases and J gave up 2 bases, with 10 bases separating them. For the CDR3, the DNA is TGTGCCAGCTCAAGGACAGCCTACGAGCAGTACTTC. Amino acid sequence: CASSRTAYEQYF.

The chain is built from TRBV5-1 and TRBJ2-2; D possibly corresponds to TRBD1 (6 bases). The CDR3 is made up of 16 amino acids. The germline CDR1 and CDR2 sequences are SGHRS and YFSETQ. The germline V and J ends were trimmed by 3 bases and 0 bases, with 12 bases remaining between them. The CDR3, as DNA: TGCGCCAGCAGCTCAACAGGGCAGGCGAACACCGGGGAGCTGTTTTTT. Translating gives CASSSTGQANTGELFF.

The V gene is TRBV2, the J gene TRBJ2-7, with a weak D call TRBD2 (5 bases). Trimming removed 3 bases at V and 3 bases at J, with 12 bases between. Germline assignment: CDR1 SNHLY and CDR2 FYNNEI. CDR3 length equals 14 residues. CDR3 DNA sequence: TGTGCCAGCAGTGAGTTTGGCGGAGGCTACGAGCAGTACTTC. It codes for CASSEFGGGYEQYF.

The chain is built from TRBV28 and TRBJ2-7; the D is unclear. Germline V gene sequence: CDR1 MDHEN, CDR2 SYDVKM. The CDR3 covers 13 residues. V lost 4 bases and J lost 1, with 8 bases in between. CDR3 region: CASSSWQSYEQYF. The DNA of the CDR3 is TGTGCCAGCAGTTCGTGGCAGTCCTACGAGCAGTACTTC.

The rearrangement joins TRBV28 to TRBJ2-6; weak D call: TRBD2 (5 bases). CDR3 length: 14 amino acids. V was pared by 6 bases and J by 1 base, with 7 bases between. CDR1 is MDHEN, CDR2 SYDVKM, per germline. The chain's CDR3 is CASRGESGANVLTF. CDR3 sequence (DNA): TGTGCCAGCAGGGGAGAGTCTGGGGCCAACGTCCTGACTTTC.

Here the CDR3 reads CATSDSSWAERTDTQYF. The CDR3 DNA reads TGTGCCACCAGTGATTCATCTTGGGCAGAACGCACAGATACGCAGTATTTT. The gene calls are TRBV24-1 and TRBJ2-3; D remains ambiguous. Looked up from germline, CDR1 is KGHDR and CDR2 is SFDVKD. Trimming cost V 2 bases and J 1 base, with 15 bases left between them. This CDR3 spans 17 amino acids.

The rearrangement links TRBV27 to TRBJ2-7; 7 nucleotides align to TRBD2. The CDR3 contains 14 residues. The V segment lost 0 bases and the J segment 2 bases; nucleotides outside the gene matches: 1. Germline CDR1 and CDR2: MNHEY and SMNVEV (reference sequence). CDR3 DNA sequence: TGTGCCAGCAGTTTATCAGGGAGGGCCTACGAGCAGTACTTC. Its protein product is CASSLSGRAYEQYF.

This clone occurred a few times. This sequence joins TRBV7-2 and TRBJ2-2, with D hard to call. The germline V and J ends were trimmed by 0 bases and 5 bases, with 7 bases remaining between them. The CDR3 covers 14 residues. CDR1 is SGHTA, CDR2 FQGNSA, per germline. CDR3 in amino acids: CASSLAYRTGELFF. The CDR3 nucleotides are TGTGCCAGCAGCTTAGCATACCGGACCGGGGAGCTGTTTTTT. Using reference TRBV7-2 and TRBJ2-2 for the parts outside the CDR3, the full variable domain is GAGVSQSPSNKVTEKGKDVELRCDPISGHTALYWYRQSLGQGLEFLIYFQGNSAPDKSGLPSDRFSAERTGGSVSTLTIQRTQQEDSAVYLCASSLAYRTGELFFGEGSRLTVL.

This sequence joins TRBV6-5 and TRBJ2-6; TRBD1 might be the D (6 bases). This CDR3 has 14 residues. Germline assignment: CDR1 MNHEY and CDR2 SVGAGI. Trimming removed 7 bases at V and 2 bases at J, with 9 bases between. The CDR3 DNA reads TGTGCCAGCACTAAGGGGGCTGGGGCCAACGTCCTGACTTTC. Translation gives CASTKGAGANVLTF.

The rearrangement uses TRBV4-2 and TRBJ2-1; 11 bases match TRBD2. The CDR3 is 15 residues long. Germline CDR1 LGHNA, CDR2 YNFKEQ. V was clipped by 5 bases and J by 3 bases; unmatched bases: 3. The CDR3 spells CASSYTSGGYNEQFF. CDR3 in DNA: TGTGCCAGCAGCTATACTAGCGGGGGCTACAATGAGCAGTTCTTC.

There are a few counts of this clone. V gene TRBV6-1 combines with J gene TRBJ2-5, with D perhaps matching TRBD2 (6 bases). The V gene lost 1 base and the J gene lost 0 bases, with 9 bases spanning the gap. From germline, CDR1 is MNHNS and CDR2 SASEGT. This CDR3 contains 15 residues. The CDR3 DNA follows: TGTGCCAGCAGTGAAGGGAGGGCACACCAAGAGACCCAGTACTTC. Translation: CASSEGRAHQETQYF.

This clone was seen only a few times. The chain uses TRBV6-5 and TRBJ2-1, with D maybe TRBD2 (6 bases). The germline V and J ends were trimmed by 6 bases and 9 bases, with 12 bases remaining between them. In germline, CDR1 is MNHEY, CDR2 SVGAGI. There are 12 residues in the CDR3. As DNA, the CDR3 is TGTGCCAGCAGGGGCGGGACGCTTGAGCAGTTCTTC. Its translation is CASRGGTLEQFF.

This clone has more than one count but fewer than ten. The chain links TRBV7-9 to TRBJ1-6; 8 bases line up with TRBD1. The CDR3 runs 17 residues. After removal of 5 bases from V and 7 bases from J, the junction contained 13 bases not matched to a gene. The V gene's germline CDR1 is SEHNR and CDR2 FQNEAQ (reference sequence). In DNA form, the CDR3 reads TGTGCCAGCAGCCTACGACAGGGGCTAACGAGAAATTCACCCCTCCACTTT. It translates to CASSLRQGLTRNSPLHF.

The gene calls are TRBV6-5 and TRBJ2-5, with 7 bases that match TRBD2. The CDR3 extends over 13 amino acids. V was clipped by 10 bases and J by 2 bases; unmatched bases: 7. Germline values: CDR1 MNHEY, CDR2 SVGAGI. The CDR3 DNA follows: TGTGCCACCCGAACGGGGGGACAAGAGACCCAGTACTTC. Amino acid sequence: CATRTGGQETQYF.

V and J are TRBV11-1 and TRBJ2-7; the D gene is possibly TRBD2 (6 bases). The CDR3 covers 16 residues. Germline CDR1 and CDR2: SGHAT and FQDESV (reference sequence). V dropped 5 bases and J dropped 0 bases, with 17 bases sitting between them. CDR3 sequence: CASSGGRAGLSYEQYF. The CDR3, as DNA: TGTGCCAGCAGCGGCGGACGAGCGGGCCTCTCCTACGAGCAGTACTTC.

The chain uses TRBV18 and TRBJ2-5; 7 bases agree with TRBD1. Per the germline V gene, CDR1 is KGHSH and CDR2 is LQKENI. The junction had 2 bases not matched to a gene; V was cut back by 3 bases and J by 4 bases. The CDR3 covers 13 residues. The CDR3 DNA is TGTGCCAGCTCACCGGGACAGAGAGAGACCCAGTACTTC. It codes for CASSPGQRETQYF.

CDR3 loop: CATSSGGETNTGELFF. The CDR3 coding sequence is TGTGCCACCAGCAGTGGGGGCGAAACGAACACCGGGGAGCTGTTTTTT. The chain has TRBV15 and TRBJ2-2; the D gene is possibly TRBD1 (6 bases). Germline CDR1 and CDR2: LNHNV and YYDKDF (reference sequence). This CDR3 region has 16 residues. V was cut by 3 bases and J by 0 bases, with 11 bases left in between.

V usage is TRBV11-1 and J usage is TRBJ2-3; 10 nucleotides line up with TRBD2. The CDR3 covers 15 residues. V lost 1 base, J lost 6 bases, and 4 bases stayed unmatched. Germline CDR1 is SGHAT and CDR2 is FQDESV (reference sequence). The CDR3 region has the DNA TGTGCCAGCAGCTTAGGGGCTAGCGGGAGTGATACGCAGTATTTT. It specifies CASSLGASGSDTQYF.

The V gene is TRBV4-1, the J gene TRBJ2-7; 7 positions match TRBD1. In germline, CDR1 is MGHRA, CDR2 YSYEKL. V lost 1 base and J lost 4; bases outside the gene matches: 7. There are 15 residues in the CDR3. Here the CDR3 reads CASSQASDRRYEQYF. The CDR3 DNA follows: TGCGCCAGCAGCCAAGCGTCGGACAGGAGATACGAGCAGTACTTC.

The rearrangement uses TRBV19 and TRBJ1-5; D is ambiguous. Trimming pared 10 bases from V and 10 bases from J, leaving 14 bases between. CDR3 size: 11 residues. CDR1 and CDR2 from the germline V gene are LNHDA and SQIVND (reference sequence). The CDR3 here is CATHGRGPQHF. As DNA, the CDR3 is TGTGCCACGCACGGACGGGGTCCCCAGCATTTT.

In its sample, this clone was seen once. The chain has TRBV18 and TRBJ2-3; D is possibly TRBD1 (5 bases). Per germline, CDR1 KGHSH and CDR2 LQKENI. Trimming left V 5 bases short and J 2 bases short, with 11 bases between. The length of the CDR3 is 14 residues. In DNA, the CDR3 is TGTGCCAGCTCATCAAAGACAGACACAGATACGCAGTATTTT. Protein product: CASSSKTDTDTQYF.

This chain joins TRBV7-6 and TRBJ2-1, with TRBD2 matching over 9 bases. Losses at the gene ends were 5 bases for V and 9 bases for J; bases not matched to a gene: 14. This CDR3 has 16 residues. Germline-derived CDR1 and CDR2 are SGHVS and FNYEAQ. CDR3 sequence reads: CASSLETSGWAGEQFF. The CDR3 coding sequence is TGTGCCAGCAGCCTAGAAACTAGCGGGTGGGCGGGTGAGCAGTTCTTC.

The chain combines TRBV6-4 with TRBJ1-2; no reliable D call. Trimming left V 5 bases short and J 0 bases short, with 13 bases between. Germline CDR1 MRHNA, CDR2 SNTAGT. The CDR3 has 15 amino acids. CDR3 sequence reads: CASSTWTGANYGYTF. In DNA form, the CDR3 reads TGTGCCAGCAGTACCTGGACGGGAGCTAACTATGGCTACACCTTC.